This TCR beta chain originates from a study of blood T cell repertoires in COVID-19. The V and J ends lost 6 bases and 5 bases, in that order; junction bases with no gene match: 5. The CDR3 runs to 13 residues. The protocol was immunoSEQ multiplex PCR, while the TCRdb copy is restricted to in-frame clones and leaves out a portion. The sample lists 360,000 or so clones; approximately 84% were seen once. The J gene is TRBJ2-7, the V gene TRBV12-3 or TRBV12-4, with TRBD2 matching over 9 bases. The TCR sequence derives from a woman between 25 and 40 years old who had recovered from COVID-19. The sample was PBMCs or T cells enriched from blood (not recorded which). The CDR3 DNA follows: TGTGCCAGCAGAAATAGCGGGAGTAACGAGCAGTACTTC. This gives the protein CASRNSGSNEQYF.